This T cell receptor beta chain originates from a study of identical twins. The germline CDR1 and CDR2 sequences are SGHTA and FQGNSA. V lost 7 bases and J lost 7, with 18 bases in between. The CDR3 has 14 residues. After template switching added a universal primer site, the resulting cDNA carried unique molecular identifiers. TCRdb analysed the 5' RACE reads with MiXCR anew, one entry per CDR3 protein. The table records about 690,000 distinct CDR3 sequences, less than 7% of them present only once. Study results and limitations: One should note that invariant MAIT and iNKT cells could partly confound zero-insertion analyses.

Details on this clonotype: Its cognate antigen is unknown.

The J gene is TRBJ2-3, the V gene TRBV7-2, with D perhaps matching TRBD1 or TRBD2 (5 bases each). Sequencing input: naive T cells sorted from blood. The clonotype comes from a man aged 18 to 29 in good health. The CDR3 region has the DNA TGTGCCAGCATAGGTTGGGGGAGCGGTAATACGCAGTATTTT. The encoded protein is CASIGWGSGNTQYF. The whole variable domain, filled in from reference TRBV7-2 and TRBJ2-3, reads GAGVSQSPSNKVTEKGKDVELRCDPISGHTALYWYRQSLGQGLEFLIYFQGNSAPDKSGLPSDRFSAERTGGSVSTLTIQRTQQEDSAVYLCASIGWGSGNTQYFGPGTRLTVL.